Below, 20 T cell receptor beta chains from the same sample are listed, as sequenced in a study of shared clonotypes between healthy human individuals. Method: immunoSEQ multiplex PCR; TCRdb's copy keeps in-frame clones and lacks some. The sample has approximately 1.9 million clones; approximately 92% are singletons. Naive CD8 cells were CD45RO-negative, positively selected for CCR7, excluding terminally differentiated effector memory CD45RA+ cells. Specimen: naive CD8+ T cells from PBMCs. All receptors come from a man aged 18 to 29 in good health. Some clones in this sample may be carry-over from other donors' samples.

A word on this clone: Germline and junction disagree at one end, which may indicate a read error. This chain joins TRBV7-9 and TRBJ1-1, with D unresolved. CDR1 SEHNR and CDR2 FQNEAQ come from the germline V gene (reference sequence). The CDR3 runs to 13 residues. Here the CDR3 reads CASRLGLNTEAFF. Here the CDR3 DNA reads TGTGCCAGCAGATTAGGATTGAACACTGAAGCTTTCTTT. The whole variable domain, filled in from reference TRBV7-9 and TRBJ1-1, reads DTGVSQNPRHKITKRGQNVTFRCDPISEHNRLYWYRQTLGQGPEFLTYFQNEAQLEKSRLLSDRFSAERPKGSFSTLEIQRTEQGDSAMYLCASRLGLNTEAFFGQGTRLTVV.

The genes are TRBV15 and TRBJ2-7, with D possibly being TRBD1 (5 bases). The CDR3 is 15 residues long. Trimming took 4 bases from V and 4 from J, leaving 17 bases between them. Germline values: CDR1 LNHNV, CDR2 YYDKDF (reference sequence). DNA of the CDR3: TGTGCCACCAGCACCCTTAGGGGCACCGGGTACGAGCAGTACTTC. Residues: CATSTLRGTGYEQYF.

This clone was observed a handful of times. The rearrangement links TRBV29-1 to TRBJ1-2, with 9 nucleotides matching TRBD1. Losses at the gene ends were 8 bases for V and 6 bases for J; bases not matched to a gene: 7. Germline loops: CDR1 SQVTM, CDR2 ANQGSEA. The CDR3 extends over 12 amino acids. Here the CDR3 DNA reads TGCAGCTCCCGGACAGGGGACCATGGCTACACCTTC. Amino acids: CSSRTGDHGYTF.

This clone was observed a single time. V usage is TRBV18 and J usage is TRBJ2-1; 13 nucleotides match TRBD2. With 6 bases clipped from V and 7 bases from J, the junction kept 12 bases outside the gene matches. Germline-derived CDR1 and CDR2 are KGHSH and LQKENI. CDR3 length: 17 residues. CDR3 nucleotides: TGTGCCAGCTCGCCTACTAGCGGGAGGGCCGGGACTAATGAGCAGTTCTTC. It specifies CASSPTSGRAGTNEQFF.

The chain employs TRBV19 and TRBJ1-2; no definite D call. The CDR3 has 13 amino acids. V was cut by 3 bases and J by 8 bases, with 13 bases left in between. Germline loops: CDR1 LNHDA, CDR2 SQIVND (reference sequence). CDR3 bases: TGTGCCAGTAGTATTATAGCAGGAAGCGGCTACACCTTC. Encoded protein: CASSIIAGSGYTF.

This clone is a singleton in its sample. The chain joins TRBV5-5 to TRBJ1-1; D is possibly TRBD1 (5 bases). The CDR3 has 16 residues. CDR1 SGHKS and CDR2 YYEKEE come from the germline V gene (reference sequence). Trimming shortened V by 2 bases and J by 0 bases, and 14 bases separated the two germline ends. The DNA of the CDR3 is TGTGCCAGCAGCTTCAACGGGGCTCGGCTGAACACTGAAGCTTTCTTT. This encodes CASSFNGARLNTEAFF.

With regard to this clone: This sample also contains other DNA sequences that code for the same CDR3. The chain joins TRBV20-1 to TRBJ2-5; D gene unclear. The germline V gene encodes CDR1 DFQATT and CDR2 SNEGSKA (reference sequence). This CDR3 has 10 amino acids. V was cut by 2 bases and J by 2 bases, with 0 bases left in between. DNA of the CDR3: TGCAGTGCTAGACAAGAGACCCAGTACTTC. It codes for CSARQETQYF.

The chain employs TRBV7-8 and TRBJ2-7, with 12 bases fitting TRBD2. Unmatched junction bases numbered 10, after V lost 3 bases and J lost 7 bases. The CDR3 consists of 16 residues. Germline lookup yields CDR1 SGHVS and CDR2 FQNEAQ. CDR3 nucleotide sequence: TGTGCCAGCAGCTTGGCCCCTAGCGGGAGGGCCGAGGAGCAGTACTTC. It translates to CASSLAPSGRAEEQYF. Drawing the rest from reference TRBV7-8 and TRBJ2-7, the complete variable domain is GAGVSQSPRYKVAKRGQDVALRCDPISGHVSLFWYQQALGQGPEFLTYFQNEAQLDKSGLPSDRFFAERPEGSVSTLKIQRTQQEDSAVYLCASSLAPSGRAEEQYFGPGTRLTVT.

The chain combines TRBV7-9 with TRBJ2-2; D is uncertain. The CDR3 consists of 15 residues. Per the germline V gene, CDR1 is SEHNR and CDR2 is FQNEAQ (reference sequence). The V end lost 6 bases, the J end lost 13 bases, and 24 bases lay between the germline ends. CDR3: CASRSDDWPKGALFF. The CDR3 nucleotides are TGTGCCAGCAGGTCTGACGACTGGCCCAAGGGTGCGCTGTTTTTT.

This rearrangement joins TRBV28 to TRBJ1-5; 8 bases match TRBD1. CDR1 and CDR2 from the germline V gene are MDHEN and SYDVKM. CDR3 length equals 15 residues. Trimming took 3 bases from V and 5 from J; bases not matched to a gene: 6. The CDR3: CASSFDRGSYQPQHF. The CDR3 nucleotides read TGTGCCAGCAGTTTTGACAGGGGTAGTTATCAGCCCCAGCATTTT.

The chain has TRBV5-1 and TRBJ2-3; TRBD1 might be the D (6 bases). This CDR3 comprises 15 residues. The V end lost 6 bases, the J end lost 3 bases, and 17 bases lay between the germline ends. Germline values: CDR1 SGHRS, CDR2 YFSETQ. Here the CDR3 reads CASNMNRAWTDTQYF. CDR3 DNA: TGCGCCAGCAACATGAACAGGGCGTGGACAGATACGCAGTATTTT.

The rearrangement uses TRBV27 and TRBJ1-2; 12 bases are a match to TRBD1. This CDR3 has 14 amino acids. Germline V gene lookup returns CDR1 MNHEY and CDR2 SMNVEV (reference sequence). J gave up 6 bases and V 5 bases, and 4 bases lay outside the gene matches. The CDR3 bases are TGTGCCAGCAGTGGCCGGGACAGGGGGCATGGCTACACCTTC. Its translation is CASSGRDRGHGYTF.

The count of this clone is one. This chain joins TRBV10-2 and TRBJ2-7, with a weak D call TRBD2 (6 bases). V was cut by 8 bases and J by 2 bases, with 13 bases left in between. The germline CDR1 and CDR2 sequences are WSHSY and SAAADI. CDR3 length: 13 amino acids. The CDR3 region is CASSHPGAYEQYF. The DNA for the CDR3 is TGCGCCAGCTCGCATCCGGGGGCCTACGAGCAGTACTTC.

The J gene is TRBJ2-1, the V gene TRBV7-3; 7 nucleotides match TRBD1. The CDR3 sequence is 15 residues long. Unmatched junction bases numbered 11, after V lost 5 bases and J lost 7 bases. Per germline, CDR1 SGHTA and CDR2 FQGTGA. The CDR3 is CASSIQGTPRNEQFF. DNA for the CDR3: TGTGCCAGCAGCATACAGGGGACCCCCCGGAATGAGCAGTTCTTC.

CDR3 bases: TGTGCCAGCAGTCCCGGACTAGCGGGAATCTACAATGAGCAGTTCTTC. Its protein is CASSPGLAGIYNEQFF. This chain links TRBV27 with TRBJ2-1; 12 nucleotides line up with TRBD2. The CDR3 runs 16 residues. The germline V gene has CDR1 MNHEY and CDR2 SMNVEV (reference sequence). The trim removed 5 bases at V and 3 bases at J, leaving 5 bases unmatched.

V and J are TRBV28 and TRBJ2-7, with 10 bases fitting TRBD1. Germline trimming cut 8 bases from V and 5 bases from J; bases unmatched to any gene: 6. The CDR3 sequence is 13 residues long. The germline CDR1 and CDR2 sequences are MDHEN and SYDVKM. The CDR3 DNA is TGTGCCAGCTTACGGGACAGGGGACACGAGCAGTACTTC. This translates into CASLRDRGHEQYF.

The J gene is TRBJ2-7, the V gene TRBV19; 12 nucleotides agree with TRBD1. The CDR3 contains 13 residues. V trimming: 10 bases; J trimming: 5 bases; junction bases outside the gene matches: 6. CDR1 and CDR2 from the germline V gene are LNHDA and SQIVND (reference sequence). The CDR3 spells CATTGTGGHEQYF. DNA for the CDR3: TGTGCCACGACCGGGACAGGGGGCCACGAGCAGTACTTC.

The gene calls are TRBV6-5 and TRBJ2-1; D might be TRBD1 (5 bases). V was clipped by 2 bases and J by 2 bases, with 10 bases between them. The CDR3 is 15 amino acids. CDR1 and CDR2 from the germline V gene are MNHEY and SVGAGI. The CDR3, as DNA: TGTGCCAGCAGTTACAGGCAGGGTCCCTACAATGAGCAGTTCTTC. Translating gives CASSYRQGPYNEQFF.

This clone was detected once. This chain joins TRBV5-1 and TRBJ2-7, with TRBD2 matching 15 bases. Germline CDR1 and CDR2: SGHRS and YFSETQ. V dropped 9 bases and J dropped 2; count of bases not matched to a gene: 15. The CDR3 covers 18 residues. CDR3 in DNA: TGCGCCACAACGTGGGGACTAGCGGGAGGAGGAAGGGCCTACGAGCAGTACTTC. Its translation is CATTWGLAGGGRAYEQYF. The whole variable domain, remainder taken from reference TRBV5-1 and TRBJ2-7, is KAGVTQTPRYLIKTRGQQVTLSCSPISGHRSVSWYQQTPGQGLQFLFEYFSETQRNKGNFPGRFSGRQFSNSRSEMNVSTLELGDSALYLCATTWGLAGGGRAYEQYFGPGTRLTVT.

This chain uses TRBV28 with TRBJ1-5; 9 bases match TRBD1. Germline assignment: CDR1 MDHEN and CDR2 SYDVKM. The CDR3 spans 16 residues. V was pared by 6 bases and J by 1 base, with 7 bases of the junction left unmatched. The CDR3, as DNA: TGTGCCAGCAGGGCGGCGGGGACAGGGAGCAATCAGCCCCAGCATTTT. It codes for CASRAAGTGSNQPQHF.